The sequence of this TCR beta chain was determined in a study of CD4+ T cells in melanoma. Study findings and constraints: A reported correlation linked neoantigen-specific CD4+ T cells to CD8+, macrophage and B cell function. In melanoma, neoantigen-specific CD4+ T cells reportedly differed in differentiation state.

The CDR3 sequence is 14 residues long. Per the germline V gene, CDR1 is MGHDK and CDR2 is SYGVNS. The germline V and J ends were trimmed by 8 bases and 0 bases, with 8 bases remaining between them. Libraries were prepared by immunoSEQ multiplex PCR; TCRdb keeps only in-frame clonotypes and omits some of them. The sample carries 110,000 to 150,000 clones, about nine tenths recorded once. Worth noting for this clone: The target antigen is unknown.

The rearrangement uses TRBV25-1 and TRBJ1-6; no firm D call. The sequence was collected from a human donor with melanoma. The DNA of the CDR3 is TGTGCCAGCTCGCCCGTCTCCTATAATTCACCCCTCCACTTT. Translating it yields CASSPVSYNSPLHF.